This T cell receptor beta chain was recorded in a study of Tregs in tolerant kidney transplant recipients. Overall study results and limits: Activated donor B cell expansion appeared to reveal the most relevant donor-specific TCRbeta repertoire. Validation in larger populations is needed because few patients were studied.

Data came from immunoSEQ multiplex PCR; TCRdb stores just in-frame clones and leaves some out. The table lists roughly 80,000 clones, around 90% of them singletons. Mixed chimerism was transient after nonmyeloablative marrow transplants from related graft donors. Thawed PBMCs were FACS-sorted into unstimulated CD4+CD25+CD127- regulatory T cells, CD4+CD25- non-regulatory cells, CD4 and CD8 cells. The V gene's germline CDR1 is SGHAT and CDR2 FQNNGV. V lost 3 bases, J lost 0 bases, and 2 bases stayed unmatched. CDR3 length: 15 residues. In the case of this clone: What it recognizes is unknown.

Sequencing used CD4+ T cells from blood (PBMCs), obtained 24 months after the transplant. The rearrangement uses TRBV11-2 and TRBJ1-2; 9 bases line up with TRBD1. This clonotype was sampled from a human patient who received a combined kidney and bone marrow transplant. Some T cells may trace back to the graft donor. The CDR3 loop reads CASSLDRGANYGYTF. The CDR3 nucleotides are TGTGCCAGCAGCTTGGACAGGGGCGCTAACTATGGCTACACCTTC.